The next 7 T cell receptor beta chains were all read from a single sample in a study of T cell responses to AZD1222 COVID-19 vaccine. Sequencing was performed with immunoSEQ multiplex PCR; in TCRdb, only in-frame clones are kept and a portion is missing. The data hold about 110,000 clones, with around 92% observed a single time. The sequences come from peripheral blood, collected on day 0 of AZD1222 vaccination. Receptors originate from an adult in good health.

The chain recombines TRBV6-5 with TRBJ1-4; unclear D gene. CDR1 and CDR2 (germline): MNHEY, SVGAGI. This CDR3 contains 12 residues. The V and J ends lost 4 bases and 8 bases respectively, with 8 bases between them. The CDR3 DNA is TGTGCCAGCAGTTCAAGACGGGAAAAACTGTTTTTT. Protein product: CASSSRREKLFF.

This chain joins TRBV5-1 and TRBJ2-5; D not certain. Germline V gene data show CDR1 as SGHRS and CDR2 as YFSETQ. The CDR3 sequence is 13 residues long. Trimming took 4 bases from V and 5 from J, leaving 12 bases between them. This CDR3 is CASSGNLLETQYF. The CDR3 nucleotides are TGCGCCAGCAGCGGAAATCTTCTGGAGACCCAGTACTTC.

The chain links TRBV19 to TRBJ1-1; D is unresolved. The CDR3 is made up of 12 amino acids. Between the trimmed V and J ends, which lost 3 bases and 7 bases, there was a span of 9 bases. The germline V gene has CDR1 LNHDA and CDR2 SQIVND (reference sequence). In nucleotides, the CDR3 is TGTGCCAGTAGTATGGGTTACCTTGAAGCTTTCTTT. This sequence encodes CASSMGYLEAFF.

The chain uses TRBV7-2 and TRBJ1-1, with 8 bases lining up with TRBD1. The germline V gene encodes CDR1 SGHTA and CDR2 FQGNSA. This CDR3 has 16 amino acids. The J segment lost 0 bases and the V segment lost 5 bases, leaving 8 bases of the junction unmatched. CDR3 in amino acids: CASSATGTGMNTEAFF. The CDR3 DNA sequence: TGTGCCAGCAGCGCAACCGGGACAGGCATGAACACTGAAGCTTTCTTT. Complete variable domain (other parts from reference TRBV7-2 and TRBJ1-1): GAGVSQSPSNKVTEKGKDVELRCDPISGHTALYWYRQSLGQGLEFLIYFQGNSAPDKSGLPSDRFSAERTGGSVSTLTIQRTQQEDSAVYLCASSATGTGMNTEAFFGQGTRLTVV.

This chain joins TRBV15 and TRBJ1-2, with TRBD1 as a possible D gene (6 bases). V was cut by 1 base and J by 8 bases, with 14 bases left in between. CDR3 length: 14 residues. Germline values: CDR1 LNHNV, CDR2 YYDKDF (reference sequence). The CDR3 DNA sequence: TGTGCCACCAGCAGAGGACAGGCAGATGCCGGCTACACCTTC. It codes for CATSRGQADAGYTF.

To note about this clone: Germline and junction disagree at one end, which may indicate a read error. V is TRBV29-1 and J is TRBJ1-1; unclear D gene. This CDR3 is built from 16 residues. Germline lookup yields CDR1 SQVTM and CDR2 ANQGSEA. The CDR3 DNA sequence: TGCAGCGGTGAATCGTGGGCGGCTGGTCGGATGACTGAAGCTTTCTTT. This translates into CSGESWAAGRMTEAFF.

The J gene is TRBJ2-7, the V gene TRBV6-5; D is unclear. Germline values: CDR1 MNHEY, CDR2 SVGAGI. The CDR3 consists of 11 residues. Trimming took off 5 bases at V and 5 bases at J, with 7 bases between the two ends. The CDR3 nucleotides are TGTGCCAGCAGTCTACGGAACGAGCAGTACTTC. It specifies CASSLRNEQYF.